Following are 21 T cell receptor beta chains from one sample sequenced in a study of long-term antiretroviral therapy in people with HIV. Researchers report immunoSEQ v3.0 was run at survey level. TCRdb's table, derived via immunoSEQ multiplex PCR, lists solely in-frame clones and lacks some. The data contain over 15,000 clones, under 80% of them singletons. Sequencing used unsorted PBMCs, obtained around 2.1 years before starting antiretroviral therapy. These receptor sequences come from a man aged 25-45 years with HIV.

The chain couples TRBV6-6 to TRBJ1-6; D not resolved. Germline V gene sequence: CDR1 MNHNY, CDR2 SVGAGI (reference sequence). Trimming left V 6 bases short and J 4 bases short, with 10 bases between. This CDR3 contains 14 residues. CDR3 sequence reads: CASSPQIYNSPLHF. The CDR3 DNA sequence: TGTGCCAGCAGCCCACAGATTTATAATTCACCCCTCCACTTT.

The J gene is TRBJ2-4, the V gene TRBV10-1; 7 bases are shared with TRBD1. Germline-derived CDR1 and CDR2 are WNHNN and SYGVQD (reference sequence). With V trimmed by 10 bases and J by 0 bases, 12 bases remained unmatched. CDR3 length: 16 amino acids. CDR3 amino acids: CAIFPGQTLAKNIQYF. The CDR3 DNA follows: TGCGCCATTTTCCCGGGACAGACACTAGCCAAAAACATTCAGTACTTC.

The chain's CDR3 is CASSQQGTSGANVLTF. CDR3 nucleotide sequence: TGTGCCAGCAGCCAACAGGGTACTTCTGGGGCCAACGTCCTGACTTTC. This chain connects TRBV11-2 to TRBJ2-6, with a possible D match to TRBD1 (6 bases). The germline V gene encodes CDR1 SGHAT and CDR2 FQNNGV. CDR3 size: 16 residues. V was clipped by 5 bases and J by 1 base, with 12 bases between them.

V and J are TRBV11-2 and TRBJ1-2; TRBD1 aligns across 7 bases. Germline lookup yields CDR1 SGHAT and CDR2 FQNNGV. The CDR3 has 18 amino acids. V shed 1 base and J 1 base; nucleotides not matched to a gene: 12. The DNA for the CDR3 is TGTGCCAGCAGCTTAGCCTCCGTGGGACAGACTGTTAACTATGGCTACACCTTC. It codes for CASSLASVGQTVNYGYTF.

This clone has only a few counts. The rearrangement joins TRBV4-1 to TRBJ1-6, with 7 bases that match TRBD1. The V gene's germline CDR1 is MGHRA and CDR2 YSYEKL. There are 15 residues in the CDR3. The V segment lost 1 base and the J segment 4 bases; nucleotides outside the gene matches: 1. CDR3 in amino acids: CASSQGTGYNSPLHF. DNA of the CDR3: TGCGCCAGCAGCCAAGGGACAGGTTATAATTCACCCCTCCACTTT.

The chain is built from TRBV7-2 and TRBJ2-5, with a possible D match to TRBD2 (5 bases). V lost 2 bases and J lost 5, with 9 bases in between. The CDR3 sequence is 13 residues long. CDR1 SGHTA and CDR2 FQGNSA come from the germline V gene. Here the CDR3 DNA reads TGTGCCAGCAGCTTACGTAGAGGGGAGACCCAGTACTTC. Residues: CASSLRRGETQYF.

This clone was counted only a few times. The genes are TRBV19 and TRBJ1-1; D not certain. CDR1 LNHDA and CDR2 SQIVND come from the germline V gene (reference sequence). V was cut by 5 bases and J by 1 base, with 14 bases left in between. This CDR3 region has 15 residues. CDR3 in amino acids: CASSPPPPKNTEAFF. CDR3 DNA: TGTGCCAGTAGTCCCCCTCCGCCAAAGAACACTGAAGCTTTCTTT.

A few counts support this clone. The V gene is TRBV6-5, the J gene TRBJ2-7, with TRBD2 matching 10 bases. The CDR3 covers 16 residues. The germline gives CDR1 MNHEY, CDR2 SVGAGI. V lost 6 bases, J lost 0 bases, and 8 bases stayed unmatched. DNA of the CDR3: TGTGCCAGCAGCTACACCGCTAGCGGGAGCTCCTACGAGCAGTACTTC. Residues: CASSYTASGSSYEQYF.

The chain carries TRBV7-2 and TRBJ2-7; 8 bases match TRBD1. Germline lookup yields CDR1 SGHTA and CDR2 FQGNSA. The J segment lost 5 bases and the V segment lost 1 base, leaving 4 bases of the junction unmatched. The CDR3 sequence is 14 residues long. CDR3 sequence reads: CASSLDRTGHEQYF. The CDR3 nucleotides read TGTGCCAGCAGCTTAGATCGGACAGGGCACGAGCAGTACTTC.

The chain has TRBV11-1 and TRBJ2-3; D might be TRBD1 (7 bases). The germline V gene encodes CDR1 SGHAT and CDR2 FQDESV (reference sequence). CDR3 length: 13 residues. V dropped 4 bases and J dropped 6 bases, with 11 bases sitting between them. DNA for the CDR3: TGTGCCAGCAGCTCGACAGGGAGGGATACGCAGTATTTT. Protein sequence: CASSSTGRDTQYF. The entire variable domain, with the rest obtained from reference TRBV11-1 and TRBJ2-3, is as follows: EAEVAQSPRYKITEKSQAVAFWCDPISGHATLYWYRQILGQGPELLVQFQDESVVDDSQLPKDRFSAERLKGVDSTLKIQPAELGDSAMYLCASSSTGRDTQYFGPGTRLTVL.

This clone has only a few counts. The rearrangement uses TRBV9 and TRBJ2-1; possible D gene TRBD2, 6 bases. V was clipped by 5 bases and J by 6 bases, with 6 bases between them. Germline CDR1 SGDLS, CDR2 YYNGEE. This CDR3 is built from 11 residues. The CDR3 DNA follows: TGTGCCAGCAGGGGGGGCAATGAGCAGTTCTTC. Amino acid sequence: CASRGGNEQFF.

The V gene is TRBV6-6, the J gene TRBJ1-2; D is unclear. Trimming removed 2 bases at V and 6 bases at J, with 10 bases between. CDR1 and CDR2 (germline): MNHNY, SVGAGI (reference sequence). CDR3 length: 13 amino acids. The CDR3 sequence: CASSYLERNGYTF. The CDR3 DNA follows: TGTGCCAGCAGTTACCTCGAGCGCAATGGCTACACCTTC.

The chain employs TRBV7-9 and TRBJ2-5; D is unclear. Trimming left V 2 bases short and J 2 bases short, with 9 bases between. The CDR3 is made up of 14 amino acids. Germline CDR1 is SEHNR and CDR2 is FQNEAQ (reference sequence). CDR3 region: CASSLSEIQETQYF. The CDR3 coding sequence is TGTGCCAGCAGCTTATCGGAGATACAAGAGACCCAGTACTTC.

This clone was seen a few times. The chain carries TRBV28 and TRBJ2-7; possible D gene TRBD2, 7 bases. The V gene's germline CDR1 is MDHEN and CDR2 SYDVKM. The germline V and J ends were trimmed by 11 bases and 4 bases, with 15 bases remaining between them. The CDR3 is 12 residues long. CDR3 DNA sequence: TGTGCCTCCAGGGAGGGGGGTTACGAGCAGTACTTC. Translated, it gives CASREGGYEQYF.

This chain connects TRBV19 to TRBJ1-3; D is ambiguous. V was pared by 7 bases and J by 0 bases, with 16 bases between. The length of the CDR3 is 16 residues. The germline CDR1 and CDR2 sequences are LNHDA and SQIVND (reference sequence). The CDR3: CASTSWTNPSGNTIYF. CDR3 coding DNA: TGTGCCAGTACGTCGTGGACCAACCCCTCTGGAAACACCATATATTTT.

V and J are TRBV29-1 and TRBJ1-2; weak D call: TRBD1 (6 bases). This CDR3 spans 13 amino acids. The V end lost 2 bases, the J end lost 5 bases, and 12 bases lay between the germline ends. CDR1 and CDR2 (germline): SQVTM, ANQGSEA. The CDR3 DNA follows: TGCAGCGTTGAATGGCCCAGGGGTTATGGCTACACCTTC. Translating gives CSVEWPRGYGYTF.

J is TRBJ1-2 and V is TRBV10-3, with D possibly TRBD1 on 5 matching bases. Germline-derived CDR1 and CDR2 are ENHRY and SYGVKD. The ends were cut back, 5 bases at V and 8 bases at J, with 21 bases in the middle. The CDR3 runs to 15 residues. CDR3 protein: CAISRTGSTGFGYTF. The CDR3 bases are TGTGCCATCAGTAGAACCGGGTCAACAGGCTTCGGCTACACCTTC.

This chain uses TRBV5-4 with TRBJ1-1, with D hard to call. V gave up 0 bases and J gave up 5 bases, with 17 bases separating them. CDR3 size: 16 residues. CDR1 is SGHNT and CDR2 is YYREEE in the germline V gene (reference sequence). The CDR3 region is CASSLVGPPGVTEAFF. DNA for the CDR3: TGTGCCAGCAGCTTGGTCGGACCCCCCGGGGTTACTGAAGCTTTCTTT. The complete variable domain, with remaining parts taken from reference TRBV5-4 and TRBJ1-1, reads ETGVTQSPTHLIKTRGQQVTLRCSSQSGHNTVSWYQQALGQGPQFIFQYYREEENGRGNFPPRFSGLQFPNYSSELNVNALELDDSALYLCASSLVGPPGVTEAFFGQGTRLTVV.

The chain employs TRBV4-1 and TRBJ2-7; either TRBD1 or TRBD2 may fit D (5 bases each). CDR1 and CDR2 from the germline V gene are MGHRA and YSYEKL. The CDR3 is 16 amino acids. V lost 2 bases, J lost 5 bases, and 19 bases lay in between. In nucleotides, the CDR3 is TGCGCCAGCAGCCAATCCGGGACCCTAAGTACCCACGAGCAGTACTTC. Translated, it gives CASSQSGTLSTHEQYF.

The gene calls are TRBV6-1 and TRBJ1-5, with 9 bases fitting TRBD1. Germline V gene sequence: CDR1 MNHNS, CDR2 SASEGT. The V and J ends lost 1 base and 5 bases, in that order; junction bases with no gene match: 6. This CDR3 has 16 residues. The CDR3 DNA follows: TGTGCCAGCAGTGAAGATCGGACAGGGGACGATCAGCCCCAGCATTTT. Residues: CASSEDRTGDDQPQHF.

This clone was observed once. The rearrangement joins TRBV5-1 to TRBJ2-1; 9 bases match TRBD2. V shed 3 bases, J shed 4 bases, and the junction held 11 bases outside the gene matches. The V gene's germline CDR1 is SGHRS and CDR2 YFSETQ. This CDR3 comprises 17 residues. CDR3 sequence reads: CASSWVGREGPYNEQFF. CDR3 sequence (DNA): TGCGCCAGCAGCTGGGTGGGGCGGGAGGGCCCATACAATGAGCAGTTCTTC.